Listed below are T cell receptor beta chains from one sample, sequenced in a study of control samples from healthy donors and cancer patients. The table came from immunoSEQ multiplex PCR; TCRdb's copy has only in-frame clones and leaves some out. The profile shows 150,000 or so clones, around 94% of them singletons. Sequencing used PBMCs. These TCRs come from a man aged 60 to 75 with colorectal cancer. CDR3s include the opening cysteine and the closing phenylalanine or tryptophan. A D gene is named only where the DNA matches it firmly. Only some rows state a clone size, as once, few, many or a class for expanded clones.

>-|TRBV6-5|TRBJ1-2|-
CASSFKPLSGYTF
TGTGCCAGCAGCTTTAAACCTCTATCTGGCTACACCTTC
>TRBD2|TRBV19|TRBJ2-5|-
CASSIRSAGIQETQYF
TGTGCCAGTAGTATAAGATCAGCGGGGATCCAAGAGACCCAGTACTTC
>TRBD2|TRBV9|TRBJ2-1|-
CASSASGAYNEQFF
TGTGCCAGCAGCGCTAGCGGGGCTTACAATGAGCAGTTCTTC
>TRBD1|TRBV18|TRBJ1-1|-
CASSRDRGNTEAFF
TGTGCCAGCTCACGGGACAGGGGAAACACTGAAGCTTTCTTT
>-|TRBV5-4|TRBJ1-2|once
CASSPPNRDYGYTF
TGTGCCAGCAGCCCCCCAAACAGGGATTATGGCTACACCTTC
>-|TRBV15|TRBJ1-6|-
CATSRDQGVVNSPLHF
TGTGCCACCAGCAGAGATCAAGGGGTTGTAAATTCACCCCTCCACTTT
>TRBD2|TRBV5-1|TRBJ2-7|few
CASSLRSSGGNEQYF
TGCGCCAGCAGCTTGAGGTCTAGCGGGGGGAACGAGCAGTACTTC
>-|TRBV19|TRBJ1-2|-
CASSSGVSGYTF
TGTGCCAGTAGCTCAGGGGTTAGTGGCTACACCTTC
>-|TRBV6-5|TRBJ2-3|once
CASRRLGFTDTQYF
TGTGCCAGCAGGAGGTTAGGCTTCACAGATACGCAGTATTTT
>TRBD1|TRBV3-1/TRBV3-2|TRBJ1-3|-
CASSRAGGSSGNTIYF
TGTGCCAGCAGCCGAGCAGGGGGGAGCTCTGGAAACACCATATATTTT
>TRBD1|TRBV5-1|TRBJ2-3|-
CASSRGQGESDTQYF
TGCGCCAGCAGCCGAGGACAGGGGGAGTCAGATACGCAGTATTTT
>-|TRBV19|TRBJ1-3|-
CASIPQGISGNTIYF
TGTGCCAGTATCCCACAGGGTATCTCTGGAAACACCATATATTTT
>-|TRBV6-5|TRBJ2-5|-
CASSYSQNQETQYF
TGTGCCAGCAGTTACTCCCAGAACCAAGAGACCCAGTACTTC
>-|TRBV4-2|TRBJ1-5|few
CASSQGAGGIQPQHF
TGTGCCAGCAGCCAAGGAGCCGGGGGCATTCAGCCCCAGCATTTT
>TRBD1|TRBV7-9|TRBJ2-7|-
CASSWRTGGDYEQYF
TGTGCCAGCAGCTGGAGGACAGGGGGTGACTACGAGCAGTACTTC
>-|TRBV6-6|TRBJ1-1|few
CASTPALNTEAFF
TGTGCCAGCACCCCGGCCTTGAACACTGAAGCTTTCTTT
>TRBD1|TRBV5-1|TRBJ2-5|-
CASSPGTEQETQYF
TGCGCCAGCAGCCCCGGGACAGAACAAGAGACCCAGTACTTC
>TRBD1|TRBV5-1|TRBJ1-1|-
CATRQGSLTEAFF
TGCGCCACCAGACAGGGGAGCTTAACTGAAGCTTTCTTT
>-|TRBV4-1|TRBJ1-5|-
CASSLAPYGDQPQHF
TGCGCCAGCAGCCTCGCCCCGTACGGGGATCAGCCCCAGCATTTT
>TRBD1|TRBV7-6|TRBJ2-1|-
CASSSVYRGPYNEQFF
TGTGCCAGCAGCTCCGTTTACAGGGGTCCCTACAATGAGCAGTTCTTC
>-|TRBV3-1/TRBV3-2|TRBJ2-7|-
CASSPLDKPYEQYF
TGTGCCAGCAGCCCTTTGGACAAGCCCTACGAGCAGTACTTC
>-|TRBV6-5|TRBJ2-7|-
CASSYGGTYEQYF
TGTGCCAGCAGTTACGGGGGAACCTACGAGCAGTACTTC
>TRBD1|TRBV30|TRBJ1-1|-
CAWREGAGTEAFF
TGTGCCTGGAGGGAGGGGGCCGGGACTGAAGCTTTCTTT
>-|TRBV6-6|TRBJ1-3|-
CASRVRDGGSGNTIYF
TGTGCCAGCCGGGTCCGCGACGGGGGCTCTGGAAACACCATATATTTT
>-|TRBV4-2|TRBJ2-3|-
CASSQELAASSTDTQYF
TGTGCCAGCAGCCAAGAGCTTGCGGCCTCTAGCACAGATACGCAGTATTTT
>-|TRBV5-1|TRBJ1-1|-
CASSLEGGGTEAFF
TGCGCCAGCAGCTTGGAGGGGGGTGGCACTGAAGCTTTCTTT
>-|TRBV19|TRBJ1-6|-
CASSMGGGHSPLHF
TGTGCCAGTAGTATGGGGGGCGGCCATTCACCCCTCCACTTT
>-|TRBV10-3|TRBJ1-3|-
CAISVSVTLLSGNTIYF
TGTGCCATCAGTGTCTCGGTGACACTACTCTCTGGAAACACCATATATTTT
>TRBD1|TRBV6-1|TRBJ1-2|-
CASSESGTGRRGGYTF
TGTGCCAGCAGTGAATCCGGGACAGGTAGACGTGGCGGCTACACCTTC
>TRBD1|TRBV4-1|TRBJ2-5|-
CASSRHAGQAQETQYF
TGCGCCAGCAGCCGGCATGCGGGACAGGCCCAAGAGACCCAGTACTTC
>-|TRBV9|TRBJ2-2|-
CASSVGQLAGELFF
TGTGCCAGCAGCGTGGGGCAGCTTGCCGGGGAGCTGTTTTTT
>-|TRBV6-4|TRBJ1-2|-
CASSASHPGDSGGYTF
TGTGCCAGCAGCGCCTCCCATCCGGGGGACTCTGGGGGCTACACCTTC
>TRBD1|TRBV6-2/TRBV6-3|TRBJ1-5|once
CASSNRDRNQPQHF
TGTGCCAGCAGCAACCGGGACAGAAATCAGCCCCAGCATTTT
>TRBD2|TRBV7-9|TRBJ2-1|-
CASSFTSGGAGDNEQFF
TGTGCCAGCAGCTTCACTAGCGGGGGGGCTGGTGACAATGAGCAGTTCTTC
>-|TRBV2|TRBJ1-2|-
CASSEQQALNYGYTF
TGTGCCAGCAGTGAACAACAGGCCCTTAACTATGGCTACACCTTC
>-|TRBV10-1|TRBJ1-2|-
CASGDRSPYGYTF
TGCGCCAGCGGCGACAGGAGTCCGTATGGCTACACCTTC
>TRBD1|TRBV7-2|TRBJ1-2|-
CASIPGQGYYGYTF
TGTGCCAGCATCCCGGGACAGGGGTACTATGGCTACACCTTC
>-|TRBV2|TRBJ1-1|-
CASTPGRVLEAFF
TGTGCCAGCACCCCCGGACGGGTTCTAGAAGCTTTCTTT
>-|TRBV15|TRBJ1-1|-
CATYKIGETEAFF
TGTGCCACGTATAAAATAGGGGAGACTGAAGCTTTCTTT
>-|TRBV5-5|TRBJ2-4|-
CASSLGHSEGDIQYF
TGTGCCAGCAGCTTGGGGCACTCAGAAGGGGACATTCAGTACTTC
>TRBD1|TRBV19|TRBJ1-4|-
CASSRSRGRSEKLFF
TGTGCCAGTAGTCGATCCAGGGGGCGCTCAGAAAAACTGTTTTTT
>-|TRBV4-1|TRBJ2-5|-
CASSQGTRGGFETQYF
TGCGCCAGCAGCCAAGGGACTAGAGGGGGCTTTGAGACCCAGTACTTC
>-|TRBV2|TRBJ2-2|-
CASTGRGTITGELFF
TGTGCCAGCACCGGACGTGGGACAATCACCGGGGAGCTGTTTTTT
>-|TRBV7-8|TRBJ2-7|once
CASSLAFGEQYF
TGTGCCAGCAGCTTAGCGTTTGGCGAGCAGTACTTC
>TRBD1|TRBV6-5|TRBJ2-5|-
CASSTRQGARETQYF
TGTGCCAGCAGTACCCGACAGGGTGCGCGGGAGACCCAGTACTTC
>TRBD1|TRBV6-4|TRBJ1-4|-
CASSLETGTELFF
TGTGCCAGCAGTCTCGAGACAGGGACAGAACTGTTTTTT
>-|TRBV3-1/TRBV3-2|TRBJ2-5|-
CASSLGQSQETQYF
TGTGCCAGCAGCCTTGGACAGTCCCAAGAGACCCAGTACTTC
>-|TRBV3-1/TRBV3-2|TRBJ1-3|-
CASSRGSSGNTIYF
TGTGCCAGCAGCCGCGGGAGCTCTGGAAACACCATATATTTT
>-|TRBV30|TRBJ1-5|-
CAWASRGGEPQHF
TGTGCCTGGGCCTCTCGGGGCGGGGAGCCCCAGCATTTT
>-|TRBV9|TRBJ2-2|-
CASSVAGSLGNTGELFF
TGTGCCAGCAGCGTAGCTGGCTCCCTTGGGAACACCGGGGAGCTGTTTTTT
>-|TRBV5-1|TRBJ1-3|once
CASSPSGGSGNTIYF
TGCGCCAGCAGCCCCTCGGGGGGCTCTGGAAACACCATATATTTT
>-|TRBV14|TRBJ1-2|-
CASRPGAFYGYTF
TGTGCCAGCAGACCCGGGGCATTTTATGGCTACACCTTC
>-|TRBV7-2|TRBJ1-1|-
CASSLVSWGGTEAFF
TGTGCCAGCAGCTTAGTAAGTTGGGGGGGCACTGAAGCTTTCTTT
>-|TRBV4-3|TRBJ2-3|-
CASSQAMFTDTQYF
TGCGCCAGCAGCCAAGCAATGTTCACAGATACGCAGTATTTT
>-|TRBV7-2|TRBJ1-5|-
CASSLGFARPQHF
TGTGCCAGCAGCTTAGGATTCGCGCGGCCCCAGCATTTT
>TRBD2|TRBV6-2/TRBV6-3|TRBJ2-5|-
CASSYRRGGQETQYF
TGTGCCAGCAGTTACCGACGCGGGGGTCAAGAGACCCAGTACTTC
>-|TRBV7-6|TRBJ2-7|-
CASSSPWDPSYEQYF
TGTGCCAGCAGCTCCCCTTGGGACCCCTCCTACGAGCAGTACTTC